The 20 T cell receptor beta chains presented below share a single source sample, sequenced in a study of beta chain features in type 1 diabetes (dated by TCRdb to between 2017 and 2018). Findings and caveats that apply to the study as a whole: A moderate but significant shortening of TCRB CDR3 length was observed in type 1 diabetes patients in all four CD4+ subsets.

Their specific antigens are unknown. The receptor library was made with the immunoSEQ multiplex PCR assay. The High Capacity cDNA Reverse Transcription Kit was used to reverse transcribe all of the isolated RNA, meaning that expressed TCRB transcripts were what got sequenced. Here the immuneACCESS table is served through TCRdb, limited to in-frame sequences with V and J called. Missing clones are a known gap in these copies; in checked studies unresolved V genes cover under half, and the rest lacks a known reason. Across this sample there are roughly 400,000 clones, with around 10% seen only once. The ten largest clones capture over 0.45% of the sample. Sequencing input: central memory CD4+ T cells from blood. The receptors stem from a man aged 25 to 45 with type 1 diabetes.

There are a few counts of this clone. The rearrangement uses TRBV7-9 and TRBJ1-1; D is possibly TRBD1 (6 bases). CDR3 size: 16 residues. With 1 base removed from V and 6 bases from J, the gap between germline ends came to 18 bases. The germline gives CDR1 SEHNR, CDR2 FQNEAQ (reference sequence). The CDR3, as DNA: TGTGCCAGCAGCTTAGGAGGGGGAAGGGGAGGATCTGAAGCTTTCTTT. It is translated as CASSLGGGRGGSEAFF.

This clone was picked up a small number of times. Here the CDR3 DNA reads TGCAGCGTTGAGCGCGGGACAGGGGGGGACATGGAAGCTTTCTTT. Translation: CSVERGTGGDMEAFF. The chain links TRBV29-1 to TRBJ1-1; 11 positions agree with TRBD1. With V trimmed by 3 bases and J by 8 bases, 11 bases remained unmatched. CDR1 SQVTM and CDR2 ANQGSEA come from the germline V gene. This CDR3 is 15 amino acids long.

V gene TRBV27 combines with J gene TRBJ1-2; D is unresolved. Germline V gives CDR1 MNHEY, CDR2 SMNVEV (reference sequence). The CDR3 extends over 14 amino acids. V was cut by 6 bases and J by 3 bases, with 14 bases left in between. CDR3 protein: CASRMVASDYGYTF. In DNA, the CDR3 is TGTGCCAGCAGGATGGTGGCGTCGGACTATGGCTACACCTTC.

Only a few counts were recorded for this clone. V gene TRBV7-2 combines with J gene TRBJ2-3; 11 bases map to TRBD2. J was trimmed by 0 bases and V by 3 bases; bases with no gene match: 5. Germline values: CDR1 SGHTA, CDR2 FQGNSA. This CDR3 is 17 amino acids long. The CDR3 loop reads CASSLRLAGTSTDTQYF. The DNA for the CDR3 is TGTGCCAGCAGCTTGCGACTAGCGGGAACTAGCACAGATACGCAGTATTTT.

V is TRBV2 and J is TRBJ2-5, with D perhaps TRBD2 (5 bases). Deletions cut 4 bases from V and 4 bases from J, with 16 bases between. Germline assignment: CDR1 SNHLY and CDR2 FYNNEI. This CDR3 is 15 amino acids long. CDR3 nucleotide sequence: TGTGCCAGCAGTGCTACCCGGGATCCAGGAGAGACCCAGTACTTC. Encoded protein: CASSATRDPGETQYF.

The V call is TRBV15, the J call TRBJ1-4, with a possible D match to TRBD1 (5 bases). The ends were cut back, 1 base at V and 5 bases at J, with 11 bases in the middle. Germline-derived CDR1 and CDR2 are LNHNV and YYDKDF (reference sequence). The CDR3 is made up of 15 amino acids. In nucleotides, the CDR3 is TGTGCCACCAGCAGAGCCGACAGTGAGAATGAAAAACTGTTTTTT. This translates into CATSRADSENEKLFF.

This clone was counted a few times. This chain uses TRBV6-6 with TRBJ2-1, with unresolved D. Trimming stripped 5 bases from V and 9 bases from J, with 17 bases between. This CDR3 contains 14 residues. Germline V lookup: CDR1 MNHNY, CDR2 SVGAGI (reference sequence). CDR3: CASSHLGPPVEQFF. For the CDR3, the DNA is TGTGCCAGCAGTCATCTAGGACCCCCCGTTGAGCAGTTCTTC.

The V and J genes are TRBV23-1 and TRBJ2-3, with 11 nucleotides matching TRBD2. TRBV23-1 is an ORF for which the function is uncertain. CDR3 length equals 18 residues. Unmatched junction bases numbered 15, after V lost 6 bases and J lost 4 bases. Here the CDR3 reads CASSQALLAGVSADTQYF. The CDR3 DNA reads TGCGCCAGCAGCCAAGCCCTACTAGCGGGAGTGTCGGCAGATACGCAGTATTTT.

This clone was recorded a few times. The V call is TRBV29-1, the J call TRBJ2-2; D is unclear. This CDR3 has 12 amino acids. Trimming shortened V by 4 bases and J by 1 base, and 4 bases separated the two germline ends. Germline CDR1 reads SQVTM; CDR2 reads ANQGSEA. The CDR3 nucleotides read TGCAGCGTTGGTCGGAACACCGGGGAGCTGTTTTTT. As protein: CSVGRNTGELFF.

There are many counts of this clone. J is TRBJ1-1 and V is TRBV23-1; 8 bases line up with TRBD1. TRBV23-1 is an ORF, with its function uncertain. J gave up 5 bases and V 6 bases, and 14 bases lay outside the gene matches. This CDR3 is 16 amino acids long. CDR3: CASRTDRGLYRTEAFF. CDR3 DNA: TGCGCCAGCAGAACCGACAGGGGATTATATAGGACTGAAGCTTTCTTT.

This chain links TRBV28 with TRBJ2-7, with D possibly matching TRBD1 (6 bases). Germline CDR1 and CDR2: MDHEN and SYDVKM. Trimming removed 6 bases at V and 1 base at J, with 13 bases between. There are 14 residues in the CDR3. The CDR3 DNA sequence: TGTGCCAGCAGGCCTCAGGGGCGGTCCTACGAGCAGTACTTC. Amino acid sequence: CASRPQGRSYEQYF.

The rearrangement links TRBV5-1 to TRBJ2-7, with 9 positions matching TRBD2. The CDR3 extends over 15 amino acids. V lost 5 bases, J lost 0 bases, and 6 bases stayed unmatched. The V gene's germline CDR1 is SGHRS and CDR2 YFSETQ. CDR3 region: CASRRTSESSYEQYF. In nucleotides, the CDR3 is TGCGCCAGCAGACGGACTAGCGAGAGCTCCTACGAGCAGTACTTC.

Only a few counts were recorded for this clone. The J gene is TRBJ2-1, the V gene TRBV18; the D gene is possibly TRBD2 (5 bases). V lost 0 bases, J lost 4 bases, and 10 bases lay in between. This CDR3 region has 15 residues. Germline V gene lookup returns CDR1 KGHSH and CDR2 LQKENI. CDR3 DNA sequence: TGTGCCAGCTCACCACCCCAGCCGGGGTACAATGAGCAGTTCTTC. Protein product: CASSPPQPGYNEQFF.

The rearrangement links TRBV11-3 to TRBJ2-5; D might be TRBD1 or TRBD2, each matching 5 bases. V was trimmed by 2 bases and J by 5 bases, leaving 15 bases between them. The CDR3 is made up of 15 amino acids. Looked up from germline, CDR1 is SGHNT and CDR2 is YENEEA. The CDR3 protein is CASSLSGTSGETQYF. The CDR3 DNA reads TGTGCCAGCAGCTTATCCGGGACCTCCGGGGAGACCCAGTACTTC.

This clone was recorded at least ten times. The CDR3 DNA is TGTGCCAGCAGCTTAGGGGAGCAGGGGAACACTGAAGCTTTCTTT. Amino acids: CASSLGEQGNTEAFF. V usage is TRBV11-2 and J usage is TRBJ1-1; possibly TRBD1 for D (5 bases). CDR1 SGHAT and CDR2 FQNNGV come from the germline V gene. V lost 1 base to trimming and J lost 1 base, with 10 bases between them. The CDR3 sequence is 15 residues long. The whole variable domain, filled in from reference TRBV11-2 and TRBJ1-1, reads EAGVAQSPRYKIIEKRQSVAFWCNPISGHATLYWYQQILGQGPKLLIQFQNNGVVDDSQLPKDRFSAERLKGVDSTLKIQPAKLEDSAVYLCASSLGEQGNTEAFFGQGTRLTVV.

This chain joins TRBV7-6 and TRBJ1-5; D is perhaps TRBD1 (5 bases). The CDR3 has 15 residues. V shed 5 bases and J shed 1 base, with 12 bases lying between them. CDR1 SGHVS and CDR2 FNYEAQ come from the germline V gene. In DNA, the CDR3 is TGTGCCAGCAGCCAAGGACAAGCCAGCAATCAGCCCCAGCATTTT. This sequence encodes CASSQGQASNQPQHF.

The V gene is TRBV28, the J gene TRBJ1-2; D uncertain. CDR1 is MDHEN, CDR2 SYDVKM, per germline. Trimming stripped 1 base from V and 7 bases from J, with 10 bases between. The CDR3 has 13 residues. Here the CDR3 reads CASSLSGFGGYTF. DNA for the CDR3: TGTGCCAGCAGTTTATCCGGGTTCGGTGGCTACACCTTC.

This clone was counted only a few times. The chain uses TRBV29-1 and TRBJ2-5; 7 nucleotides align to TRBD1. The CDR3 is 14 amino acids. Trimming cost V 7 bases and J 2 bases; bases outside gene matches: 10. CDR1 is SQVTM, CDR2 ANQGSEA, per germline. The CDR3 spells CSAKKGQTQETQYF. The CDR3 DNA sequence: TGCAGCGCCAAGAAGGGACAGACACAAGAGACCCAGTACTTC. The full variable domain, with the rest looked up from reference TRBV29-1 and TRBJ2-5, is SAVISQKPSRDICQRGTSLTIQCQVDSQVTMMFWYRQQPGQSLTLIATANQGSEATYESGFVIDKFPISRPNLTFSTLTVSNMSPEDSSIYLCSAKKGQTQETQYFGPGTRLLVL.

The V call is TRBV4-2, the J call TRBJ2-5, with D possibly TRBD2 on 5 matching bases. Trimming took 1 base from V and 1 from J, leaving 13 bases between them. CDR1 and CDR2 (germline): LGHNA, YNFKEQ. This CDR3 is built from 16 residues. The CDR3 loop is CASSQAPTAGQETQYF. CDR3 in DNA: TGTGCCAGCAGCCAAGCCCCCACGGCGGGCCAAGAGACCCAGTACTTC.

This clone was picked up many times. CDR3 region: CASSQDVTPVSGNTIYF. DNA for the CDR3: TGCGCCAGCAGCCAAGATGTCACCCCGGTCTCTGGAAACACCATATATTTT. The chain couples TRBV4-3 to TRBJ1-3, with no clear D. The V and J ends lost 0 bases and 0 bases respectively, with 12 bases between them. Germline CDR1 and CDR2: LGHNA and YSLEER. CDR3 length: 17 residues.